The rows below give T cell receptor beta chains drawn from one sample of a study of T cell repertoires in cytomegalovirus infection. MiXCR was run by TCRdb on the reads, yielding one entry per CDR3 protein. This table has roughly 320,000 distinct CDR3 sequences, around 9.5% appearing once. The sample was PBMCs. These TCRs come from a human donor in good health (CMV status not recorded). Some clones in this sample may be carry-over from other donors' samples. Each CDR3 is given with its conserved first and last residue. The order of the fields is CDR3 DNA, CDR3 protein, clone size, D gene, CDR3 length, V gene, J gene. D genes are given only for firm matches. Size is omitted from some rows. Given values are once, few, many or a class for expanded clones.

CDR3 DNA: TGTGCCAGCAGACCCATTCCGGACCGAGGCTCCTACAATGAGCAGTTCTTC
CDR3 protein: CASRPIPDRGSYNEQFF
clone size: few
D gene: -
CDR3 length: 17
V gene: TRBV6-2/TRBV6-3
J gene: TRBJ2-1

CDR3 DNA: TGTGCCACCAGCAGAGATCGCGGCAGGGCGACCCCTGAAGCTTTCTTT
CDR3 protein: CATSRDRGRATPEAFF
clone size: many
D gene: -
CDR3 length: 16
V gene: TRBV15
J gene: TRBJ1-1

CDR3 DNA: TGTGCCAGCAGCACTACTAGTTTCGTGTTCTTC
CDR3 protein: CASSTTSFVFF
clone size: few
D gene: -
CDR3 length: 11
V gene: TRBV12-3/TRBV12-4
J gene: TRBJ2-1

CDR3 DNA: TGTGCCAGCAGTTCTATCTTCCCCGGGGCTGGGGCCAACGTCCTGACTTTC
CDR3 protein: CASSSIFPGAGANVLTF
clone size: few
D gene: -
CDR3 length: 17
V gene: TRBV6-1
J gene: TRBJ2-6

CDR3 DNA: TGTGCCAGCAGTTTAGTTCAGGGGCGGGAGACCCAGTACTTC
CDR3 protein: CASSLVQGRETQYF
clone size: -
D gene: -
CDR3 length: 14
V gene: TRBV12-3/TRBV12-4
J gene: TRBJ2-5

CDR3 DNA: TGTGCCAGCAGTTTATTAAATCCCAGGGAAGGCTTCAATGAGCAGTTCTTC
CDR3 protein: CASSLLNPREGFNEQFF
clone size: few
D gene: -
CDR3 length: 17
V gene: TRBV27
J gene: TRBJ2-1

CDR3 DNA: TGTGCCAGCAGTGAATACAAGGGGAACTATGGCTACACCTTC
CDR3 protein: CASSEYKGNYGYTF
clone size: many
D gene: -
CDR3 length: 14
V gene: TRBV25-1
J gene: TRBJ1-2

CDR3 DNA: TGTGCCAGCAGTTACCCGGGACAGCCGGGGGGCTACACCTTC
CDR3 protein: CASSYPGQPGGYTF
clone size: -
D gene: TRBD1
CDR3 length: 14
V gene: TRBV6-5
J gene: TRBJ1-2

CDR3 DNA: TGCAGCGCGGGAACTAGCGGGAGGGGGGAGCAGTTCTTC
CDR3 protein: CSAGTSGRGEQFF
clone size: -
D gene: TRBD2
CDR3 length: 13
V gene: TRBV29-1
J gene: TRBJ2-1

CDR3 DNA: TGTGCCAGCAGTGAAGCCCCGGGTGGGGCTCTGGGCTCCTACGAGCAGTACTTC
CDR3 protein: CASSEAPGGALGSYEQYF
clone size: -
D gene: -
CDR3 length: 18
V gene: TRBV6-1
J gene: TRBJ2-7

CDR3 DNA: TGTGCCAGCAGCGGCATGTCGGGTTTCAGCACAGATACGCAGTATTTT
CDR3 protein: CASSGMSGFSTDTQYF
clone size: -
D gene: -
CDR3 length: 16
V gene: TRBV7-6
J gene: TRBJ2-3

CDR3 DNA: TGTGCCAGCAGTTACTATGACAGGGGGCGAAATGAGCAGTTCTTC
CDR3 protein: CASSYYDRGRNEQFF
clone size: many
D gene: TRBD1
CDR3 length: 15
V gene: TRBV6-6
J gene: TRBJ2-1

CDR3 DNA: TGTGCCACCACGGAACAACAAGAGACCCAGTACTTC
CDR3 protein: CATTEQQETQYF
clone size: many
D gene: -
CDR3 length: 12
V gene: TRBV28
J gene: TRBJ2-5

CDR3 DNA: TGTGCCAGCAGCTTAAATCCCAACTCCTACAATGAGCAGTTCTTC
CDR3 protein: CASSLNPNSYNEQFF
clone size: few
D gene: -
CDR3 length: 15
V gene: TRBV7-3
J gene: TRBJ2-1

CDR3 DNA: TGTGCCAGCAGCCCCCCGACCGGGCCCAATCAGCCCCAGCATTTT
CDR3 protein: CASSPPTGPNQPQHF
clone size: -
D gene: -
CDR3 length: 15
V gene: TRBV12-3/TRBV12-4
J gene: TRBJ1-5

CDR3 DNA: TGTGCCAGCAGTTACTCAGGGACAGGGGTGGGGAATGAGCAGTTCTTC
CDR3 protein: CASSYSGTGVGNEQFF
clone size: few
D gene: TRBD1
CDR3 length: 16
V gene: TRBV6-2/TRBV6-3
J gene: TRBJ2-1

CDR3 DNA: TGTGCCAGCAAGACTAGCGGGACCTCCTACGAGCAGTACTTC
CDR3 protein: CASKTSGTSYEQYF
clone size: many
D gene: TRBD2
CDR3 length: 14
V gene: TRBV7-2
J gene: TRBJ2-7

CDR3 DNA: TGTGCCAGCAGCTTAGTCCGGGGGGATGAGCAGTTCTTC
CDR3 protein: CASSLVRGDEQFF
clone size: many
D gene: TRBD2
CDR3 length: 13
V gene: TRBV7-2
J gene: TRBJ2-1

CDR3 DNA: TGTGCCAGCAGCAAGGGCAGGGCTGATGGCTACACCTTC
CDR3 protein: CASSKGRADGYTF
clone size: few
D gene: -
CDR3 length: 13
V gene: TRBV7-9
J gene: TRBJ1-2

CDR3 DNA: TGTGCCAGCAGCAGAACTAGCGGGGGCTATAGCACAGATACGCAGTATTTT
CDR3 protein: CASSRTSGGYSTDTQYF
clone size: -
D gene: TRBD2
CDR3 length: 17
V gene: TRBV7-3
J gene: TRBJ2-3

CDR3 DNA: TGTGCCAGCAGTTATTGGTCGAGGGGGACCACCGGGGAGCTGTTTTTT
CDR3 protein: CASSYWSRGTTGELFF
clone size: -
D gene: -
CDR3 length: 16
V gene: TRBV6-5
J gene: TRBJ2-2

CDR3 DNA: TGCAGCGTTGTCCGGGGGGGGGGAGAGACCCAGTACTTC
CDR3 protein: CSVVRGGGETQYF
clone size: many
D gene: TRBD2
CDR3 length: 13
V gene: TRBV29-1
J gene: TRBJ2-5